One and the same sample provided the 10 T cell receptor beta chains below, sequenced in a study of shared clonotypes between healthy human individuals. Sequencing used immunoSEQ multiplex PCR; TCRdb keeps in-frame clones, though not all of them. The table lists under 750,000 clones, roughly 72% of them singletons. The sequenced material came from memory CD4+ T cells sorted from blood. The subset here: CD45RA-negative fraction. These TCRs come from a woman aged 25 to 39 in good health.

The chain uses TRBV6-5 and TRBJ2-1; the match to TRBD2 covers 11 bases. V lost 2 bases and J lost 5; bases outside the gene matches: 5. This CDR3 has 16 amino acids. Germline-derived CDR1 and CDR2 are MNHEY and SVGAGI. CDR3: CASSYDSGRADNEQFF. The CDR3 DNA sequence: TGTGCCAGCAGTTACGATAGCGGGAGGGCCGACAATGAGCAGTTCTTC.

The chain uses TRBV19 and TRBJ1-6, with D unclear. This CDR3 spans 14 amino acids. Germline CDR1 reads LNHDA; CDR2 reads SQIVND (reference sequence). Trimming took 5 bases from V and 4 from J, leaving 9 bases between them. CDR3 in amino acids: CASSFTSYNSPLHF. The CDR3 DNA follows: TGTGCCAGTAGTTTTACTTCATATAATTCACCCCTCCACTTT.

This clone was seen more than once but under ten times. V and J are TRBV4-1 and TRBJ1-4; D might be TRBD1 (5 bases). Trimming stripped 0 bases from V and 0 bases from J, with 17 bases between. Germline loops: CDR1 MGHRA, CDR2 YSYEKL. The CDR3 has 19 amino acids. CDR3: CASSQDRGWQTATNEKLFF. In DNA, the CDR3 is TGCGCCAGCAGCCAAGATCGGGGGTGGCAAACTGCAACTAATGAAAAACTGTTTTTT.

This clone has a handful of counts. V is TRBV6-1 and J is TRBJ1-5, with no clear D. The V gene lost 1 base and the J gene lost 0 bases, with 10 bases spanning the gap. Germline V gene data show CDR1 as MNHNS and CDR2 as SASEGT. The CDR3 length is 16 residues. The CDR3 DNA follows: TGTGCCAGCAGTGAAGGGCCCCGTTATAGCAATCAGCCCCAGCATTTT. Translating gives CASSEGPRYSNQPQHF.

V is TRBV2 and J is TRBJ2-7; 10 nucleotides agree with TRBD2. CDR1 is SNHLY and CDR2 is FYNNEI in the germline V gene. This CDR3 comprises 15 residues. V shed 6 bases and J 5 bases; nucleotides not matched to a gene: 10. CDR3 bases: TGTGCCAGCAGCCCCCTAGCGGGAGTCCTCCACGAGCAGTACTTC. This encodes CASSPLAGVLHEQYF. Drawing the rest from reference TRBV2 and TRBJ2-7, the complete variable domain is EPEVTQTPSHQVTQMGQEVILRCVPISNHLYFYWYRQILGQKVEFLVSFYNNEISEKSEIFDDQFSVERPDGSNFTLKIRSTKLEDSAMYFCASSPLAGVLHEQYFGPGTRLTVT.

The chain employs TRBV28 and TRBJ1-4, with D unclear. The CDR3 is 17 amino acids. CDR1 is MDHEN and CDR2 is SYDVKM in the germline V gene. The V end lost 5 bases, the J end lost 0 bases, and 16 bases lay between the germline ends. CDR3 nucleotide sequence: TGTGCCAGCAGTCTAGGGTCCGCGGTTGCAACTAATGAAAAACTGTTTTTT. This gives the protein CASSLGSAVATNEKLFF.

The rearrangement links TRBV7-2 to TRBJ2-7; the match to TRBD2 covers 13 bases. Germline values: CDR1 SGHTA, CDR2 FQGNSA. Trimming took 5 bases from V and 3 from J; bases not matched to a gene: 10. The CDR3 has 17 amino acids. CDR3 region: CASSPGTSGTRDYEQYF. CDR3 in DNA: TGTGCCAGCAGCCCCGGGACTAGCGGGACCAGGGACTACGAGCAGTACTTC.

J is TRBJ1-1 and V is TRBV19; 7 bases map to TRBD1. Per germline, CDR1 LNHDA and CDR2 SQIVND (reference sequence). The CDR3 contains 15 residues. Trimming at V came to 5 bases and at J to 1 base, leaving 7 bases not matched to a gene. The CDR3 protein is CASSSITGANTEAFF. The CDR3, as DNA: TGTGCCAGTAGTTCTATTACAGGGGCGAACACTGAAGCTTTCTTT. The variable domain in full, with the rest retrieved from reference TRBV19 and TRBJ1-1, is DGGITQSPKYLFRKEGQNVTLSCEQNLNHDAMYWYRQDPGQGLRLIYYSQIVNDFQKGDIAEGYSVSREKKESFPLTVTSAQKNPTAFYLCASSSITGANTEAFFGQGTRLTVV.

This sequence joins TRBV5-4 and TRBJ2-1; D is perhaps TRBD1 (5 bases). V was cut by 5 bases and J by 5 bases, with 14 bases left in between. The CDR3 loop spans 14 amino acids. The V gene's germline CDR1 is SGHNT and CDR2 YYREEE (reference sequence). CDR3 DNA sequence: TGTGCCAGCAGTTTTGGACATATCAACAATGAGCAGTTCTTC. It yields the protein CASSFGHINNEQFF.

V and J are TRBV5-1 and TRBJ2-3, with 10 positions matching TRBD2. Germline assignment: CDR1 SGHRS and CDR2 YFSETQ. V shed 0 bases and J 5 bases; nucleotides not matched to a gene: 6. This CDR3 comprises 16 residues. DNA for the CDR3: TGCGCCAGCAGCTTGGCCGGACTAGCGGCGGGAGATACGCAGTATTTT. Translating gives CASSLAGLAAGDTQYF.